This T cell receptor (beta chain) was found in a study of OX40 agonist ivuxolimab in advanced cancers. As for the study in general: Clinicians treated patients with ivuxolimab, an agonistic anti-OX40 (CD134) antibody. People who had prior anti-PD-1, anti-PD-L1 or anti-CTLA-4 therapy could take part, and about 40% had some. General study results and limits: By week 6 at 0.1 to 3.0 mg/kg, blood CD4+ and CD8+ T cells had expanded clonally. The antigens recognized by the expanded peripheral T cells, that is their antigen specificity, were not determined.

Comments on this clone: Its antigen is unidentified. Other nucleotide sequences from this sample produce the same CDR3.

Assay: immunoSEQ multiplex PCR; the TCRdb copy retains only in-frame clones and omits some. The sample includes 35,000 to 45,000 clones, 70% to 80% of them seen just once. Germline V gene data show CDR1 as SEHNR and CDR2 as FQNEAQ (reference sequence). J gave up 0 bases and V 6 bases, and 14 bases lay outside the gene matches. The CDR3 covers 18 residues. The chain is built from TRBV7-9 and TRBJ1-5, with TRBD1 identical over 7 bases. The TCR comes from an adult with an advanced solid tumor such as melanoma, head and neck, liver or kidney cancer. The specimen comprised CD4+ or CD8+ T cells sorted from blood, sampled in a trial of the OX40 agonist ivuxolimab. CDR3 sequence: CASSLFTGQSYSNQPQHF. The CDR3 coding sequence is TGTGCCAGCAGTTTGTTTACGGGACAGAGCTATAGCAATCAGCCCCAGCATTTT.